The 26 T cell receptor beta chains below were found in one sample sequenced in a study of T cell repertoires in cytomegalovirus infection. TCRdb itself ran the reads through MiXCR, one entry per CDR3 protein. Of 830,000 or so distinct CDR3 sequences listed, less than 35% were seen once; the top ten hold roughly 12%. What these receptors recognize is not known. The sample in question was cultured CD8+ T cells from PBMCs, obtained from culture after CMV antigen stimulation. All receptors derive from a human donor in good health (CMV status not recorded). Some clones in this sample may be carry-over from other donors' samples.

This clonotype was detected many times. V is TRBV7-9 and J is TRBJ1-1; 10 bases fit TRBD1. CDR3 length equals 17 residues. Germline-derived CDR1 and CDR2 are SEHNR and FQNEAQ (reference sequence). With 5 bases clipped from V and 1 base from J, the junction kept 10 bases outside the gene matches. DNA for the CDR3: TGTGCCAGCAGCCCTGGGACAGGGGCCCCGCGGAACACTGAAGCTTTCTTT. It is translated as CASSPGTGAPRNTEAFF. Variable domain in full (rest from reference TRBV7-9 and TRBJ1-1): DTGVSQNPRHKITKRGQNVTFRCDPISEHNRLYWYRQTLGQGPEFLTYFQNEAQLEKSRLLSDRFSAERPKGSFSTLEIQRTEQGDSAMYLCASSPGTGAPRNTEAFFGQGTRLTVV.

There are many counts of this clonotype. The chain couples TRBV7-9 to TRBJ2-6; perhaps TRBD1 as D (5 bases). Germline lookup yields CDR1 SEHNR and CDR2 FQNEAQ (reference sequence). With 10 bases removed from V and 0 bases from J, the gap between germline ends came to 13 bases. The CDR3 is made up of 15 amino acids. CDR3 nucleotide sequence: TGTGCCACGGCAGGGTCCTCCTCTGGGGCCAACGTCCTGACTTTC. It yields the protein CATAGSSSGANVLTF.

This clonotype was observed a few times. The gene calls are TRBV7-9 and TRBJ2-1; D is ambiguous. The V end lost 4 bases, the J end lost 1 base, and 11 bases lay between the germline ends. Germline CDR1 reads SEHNR; CDR2 reads FQNEAQ (reference sequence). The CDR3 extends over 15 amino acids. As DNA, the CDR3 is TGTGCCAGCAGCTCTCCCGGGTGGTCCTACAATGAGCAGTTCTTC. Translated: CASSSPGWSYNEQFF.

This clonotype has more than one count but fewer than ten. The germline gene is not matched at one end of the junction; a read error may be the cause. The gene calls are TRBV7-7 and TRBJ2-2; D is ambiguous. CDR3 length equals 13 residues. CDR1 SSHAT and CDR2 FNYEAQ come from the germline V gene (reference sequence). As DNA, the CDR3 is TGTGCTAGCAGCGCGACCTACACCGGGGAGCTGTTTTTT. Its protein is CASSATYTGELFF.

In its sample, this clonotype was seen a few times. The rearrangement joins TRBV29-1 to TRBJ2-5; no firm D call. Trimming took off 4 bases at V and 5 bases at J, with 20 bases between the two ends. In germline, CDR1 is SQVTM, CDR2 ANQGSEA. The CDR3 is 15 amino acids. CDR3 protein: CSVADKLRIWETQYF. Here the CDR3 DNA reads TGCAGCGTTGCCGATAAACTTAGAATATGGGAGACCCAGTACTTC.

The V call is TRBV5-8, the J call TRBJ2-3; TRBD1 agrees at 10 bases. From germline, CDR1 is SGHTS and CDR2 YDEGEE. The V gene end was trimmed by 4 bases and the J gene end by 1 base; junction bases not matched to a gene: 3. The CDR3 length is 15 residues. CDR3 sequence: CASSTGTGGTDTQYF. In DNA form, the CDR3 reads TGTGCCAGCAGCACCGGGACAGGGGGCACAGATACGCAGTATTTT.

In nucleotides, the CDR3 is TGCGCCAGCAGCCAAGAGCTCAGCCCAGCGTCGACAGATACGCAGTATTTT. This sequence encodes CASSQELSPASTDTQYF. V is TRBV4-3 and J is TRBJ2-3; the D is unclear. This CDR3 is 17 amino acids long. Germline V gene lookup returns CDR1 LGHNA and CDR2 YSLEER. The germline V and J ends were trimmed by 0 bases and 3 bases, with 16 bases remaining between them.

This clonotype was observed many times. J is TRBJ1-3 and V is TRBV7-6; D gene uncertain. CDR1 SGHVS and CDR2 FNYEAQ come from the germline V gene. Trimming stripped 1 base from V and 3 bases from J, with 4 bases between. The CDR3 spans 13 residues. CDR3 coding DNA: TGTGCCAGCAGCTTAGATAATGGAAACACCATATATTTT. Amino acid sequence: CASSLDNGNTIYF.

This clonotype was observed a single time. The V and J genes are TRBV6-1 and TRBJ2-1, with no clear D. This CDR3 is 15 amino acids long. The V end was cut by 1 base, the J end by 0 bases, with 7 bases between. In germline, CDR1 is MNHNS, CDR2 SASEGT. CDR3 in DNA: TGTGCCAGCAGTGAAGACAAGAGCTCCTACAATGAGCAGTTCTTC. Translation: CASSEDKSSYNEQFF.

This clonotype occurred many times. The chain employs TRBV7-2 and TRBJ2-1; a possible D gene is TRBD2 (6 bases). The germline V and J ends were trimmed by 1 base and 2 bases, with 18 bases remaining between them. There are 18 residues in the CDR3. Germline lookup yields CDR1 SGHTA and CDR2 FQGNSA. The CDR3 DNA is TGTGCCAGCAGCTTAGGGAGGGCGGGGTCCCCAGCCTACAATGAGCAGTTCTTC. Amino acids: CASSLGRAGSPAYNEQFF.

The chain has TRBV6-1 and TRBJ2-5; 7 nucleotides line up with TRBD1. V lost 4 bases, J lost 9 bases, and 14 bases stayed unmatched. The CDR3 sequence is 15 residues long. Germline V gene sequence: CDR1 MNHNS, CDR2 SASEGT. DNA of the CDR3: TGTGCCAGCAGTGGGGGGACAGCCCTCATCAGGTCCCAGTACTTC. The encoded protein is CASSGGTALIRSQYF.

Concerning this clonotype itself: A much larger clone lies a single base off, so this may be a read error. This chain joins TRBV12-3 or TRBV12-4 and TRBJ1-1; D call uncertain. This CDR3 has 14 residues. CDR3 loop: CASSLGRDNTVAFF. The CDR3 DNA reads TGTGCCAGCAGTTTAGGACGAGATAACACTGTAGCTTTCTTT.

This chain joins TRBV25-1 and TRBJ2-7, with 7 bases matching TRBD1. Germline CDR1 is MGHDK and CDR2 is SYGVNS. The V gene end was trimmed by 6 bases and the J gene end by 1 base; junction bases not matched to a gene: 6. The CDR3 is made up of 14 amino acids. The CDR3 region has the DNA TGTGCCAGCAGAAACAGGGGAGAATCCTACGAGCAGTACTTC. Amino acids: CASRNRGESYEQYF.

The chain combines TRBV10-3 with TRBJ2-2; D may be TRBD1 (6 bases). In germline, CDR1 is ENHRY, CDR2 SYGVKD. The CDR3 has 13 amino acids. V was clipped by 2 bases and J by 9 bases, with 10 bases between them. The DNA for the CDR3 is TGTGCCATCAGTGAGCAGGGGCACCGGGAGCTGTTTTTT. Its protein is CAISEQGHRELFF.

The rearrangement joins TRBV7-9 to TRBJ2-1, with 12 bases aligning to TRBD2. V trimming: 4 bases; J trimming: 6 bases; junction bases outside the gene matches: 13. The CDR3 runs 18 residues. Looked up from germline, CDR1 is SEHNR and CDR2 is FQNEAQ (reference sequence). CDR3 region: CASSSTSGGPYSRNEQFF. The CDR3 bases are TGTGCCAGCAGCTCGACTAGCGGGGGACCCTATTCCCGCAATGAGCAGTTCTTC.

The chain employs TRBV15 and TRBJ2-1; perhaps TRBD2 as D (6 bases). The V end lost 5 bases, the J end lost 8 bases, and 22 bases lay between the germline ends. Germline assignment: CDR1 LNHNV and CDR2 YYDKDF (reference sequence). The CDR3 extends over 16 amino acids. The CDR3 DNA reads as TGTGCCACCAGCTCCCTACCTAGCGCCTTAATGGATGAGCAGTTCTTC. Translation: CATSSLPSALMDEQFF.

This clonotype was observed a few times. J is TRBJ2-2 and V is TRBV4-3, with D perhaps TRBD1 (5 bases). The CDR3 sequence is 14 residues long. Trimming left V 0 bases short and J 4 bases short, with 6 bases between. Germline lookup yields CDR1 LGHNA and CDR2 YSLEER. CDR3 sequence reads: CASSQDQGTGELFF. In DNA form, the CDR3 reads TGCGCCAGCAGCCAAGATCAGGGCACCGGGGAGCTGTTTTTT.

The chain recombines TRBV2 with TRBJ2-5; D is unclear. Trimming took 2 bases from V and 1 from J, leaving 8 bases between them. The CDR3 is 14 residues long. Per the germline V gene, CDR1 is SNHLY and CDR2 is FYNNEI. Here the CDR3 DNA reads TGTGCCAGCAGTGAATATGGAGCCCAAGAGACCCAGTACTTC. Its protein is CASSEYGAQETQYF.

This chain connects TRBV20-1 to TRBJ1-6, with D possibly being TRBD1 (5 bases). V lost 6 bases and J lost 10, with 22 bases in between. Germline V lookup: CDR1 DFQATT, CDR2 SNEGSKA (reference sequence). The CDR3 is 15 amino acids. In nucleotides, the CDR3 is TGCAGTGCCAATACGGGGGGGAACATTGAGTCACCCCTCCACTTT. It is translated as CSANTGGNIESPLHF.

This clonotype appeared a few times. The rearrangement links TRBV10-2 to TRBJ2-7; D not certain. Germline assignment: CDR1 WSHSY and CDR2 SAAADI. V was cut by 7 bases and J by 3 bases, with 10 bases left in between. This CDR3 comprises 12 residues. This CDR3 reads CASMVNLYEQYF. For the CDR3, the DNA is TGCGCCAGCATGGTCAATCTCTACGAGCAGTACTTC.

In its sample, this clonotype was seen a few times. The genes are TRBV5-1 and TRBJ1-5; 8 nucleotides match TRBD1. The CDR3 sequence is 14 residues long. The V segment lost 0 bases and the J segment 6 bases; nucleotides outside the gene matches: 2. From germline, CDR1 is SGHRS and CDR2 YFSETQ. CDR3: CASSLETGVQPQHF. DNA of the CDR3: TGCGCCAGCAGCTTGGAGACAGGGGTTCAGCCCCAGCATTTT.

The V call is TRBV6-2 or TRBV6-3, the J call TRBJ2-5; D is possibly TRBD2 (5 bases). Trimming removed 0 bases from V and 5 bases from J, with 10 bases in between. This CDR3 spans 14 amino acids. The V gene's germline CDR1 is MNHEY and CDR2 SVGEGT. CDR3: CASSYSLGYETQYF. The CDR3 DNA reads as TGTGCCAGCAGTTACTCACTAGGATATGAGACCCAGTACTTC.

This clonotype occurred a few times. V and J are TRBV10-3 and TRBJ1-1; perhaps TRBD1 as D (6 bases). The CDR3 is 14 amino acids. The germline V and J ends were trimmed by 8 bases and 5 bases, with 18 bases remaining between them. The germline V gene has CDR1 ENHRY and CDR2 SYGVKD. The CDR3 protein is CAIQRPGTRTEAFF. The DNA for the CDR3 is TGTGCCATCCAACGGCCAGGGACAAGAACTGAAGCTTTCTTT.

The J gene is TRBJ1-1, the V gene TRBV11-2; the D is unclear. V lost 3 bases and J 0 bases, leaving 14 bases between the germline ends. CDR3 length: 16 amino acids. Germline V CDR1 and CDR2: SGHAT, FQNNGV. In DNA, the CDR3 is TGTGCCAGCAGCTTTTGGCGGACCAATTTGAACACTGAAGCTTTCTTT. Residues: CASSFWRTNLNTEAFF. Looking up the rest from reference TRBV11-2 and TRBJ1-1 gives the full variable domain: EAGVAQSPRYKIIEKRQSVAFWCNPISGHATLYWYQQILGQGPKLLIQFQNNGVVDDSQLPKDRFSAERLKGVDSTLKIQPAKLEDSAVYLCASSFWRTNLNTEAFFGQGTRLTVV.

The chain joins TRBV4-2 to TRBJ2-1, with D perhaps matching TRBD1 (6 bases). This CDR3 has 15 residues. The V end was cut by 3 bases, the J end by 9 bases, with 18 bases between. Germline-derived CDR1 and CDR2 are LGHNA and YNFKEQ. The CDR3 reads CASSHAPQGRREQFF. CDR3 sequence (DNA): TGTGCCAGCAGCCACGCTCCCCAGGGGCGGCGTGAGCAGTTCTTC.

The chain is built from TRBV7-2 and TRBJ2-1; 10 nucleotides align to TRBD2. J gave up 2 bases and V 3 bases, and 10 bases lay outside the gene matches. CDR1 is SGHTA, CDR2 FQGNSA, per germline. The CDR3 runs 18 residues. The CDR3 DNA sequence: TGTGCCAGCAGCTTCATAGCGGGGGGTGTCGGGCCCTACAATGAGCAGTTCTTC. Its protein product is CASSFIAGGVGPYNEQFF.